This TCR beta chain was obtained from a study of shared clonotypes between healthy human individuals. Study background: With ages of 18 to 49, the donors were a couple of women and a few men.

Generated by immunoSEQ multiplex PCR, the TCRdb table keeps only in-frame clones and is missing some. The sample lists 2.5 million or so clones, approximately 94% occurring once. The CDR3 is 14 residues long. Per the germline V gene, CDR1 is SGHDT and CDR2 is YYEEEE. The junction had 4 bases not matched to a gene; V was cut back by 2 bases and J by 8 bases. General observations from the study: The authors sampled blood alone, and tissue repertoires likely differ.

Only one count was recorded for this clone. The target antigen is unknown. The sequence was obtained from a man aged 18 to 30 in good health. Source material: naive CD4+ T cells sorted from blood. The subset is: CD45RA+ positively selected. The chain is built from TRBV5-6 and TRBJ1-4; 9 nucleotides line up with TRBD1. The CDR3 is CASSFGDREEKLFF. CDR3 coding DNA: TGTGCCAGCAGCTTTGGGGACAGGGAAGAAAAACTGTTTTTT.